One and the same sample provided the 21 T cell receptor beta chains below, sequenced in a study of cytomegalovirus exposure and HLA in healthy donors. The method was immunoSEQ multiplex PCR; TCRdb's version includes in-frame clones alone and lacks a portion of them. The sample consists of around 220,000 clones, 88% of them appearing once. The sequencing sample was made of PBMCs. The receptor source for this set is a woman between 18 and 29 years old in good health and CMV-seronegative.

This chain links TRBV11-1 with TRBJ2-1; the match to TRBD2 covers 11 bases. J gave up 4 bases and V 6 bases, and 17 bases lay outside the gene matches. Per the germline V gene, CDR1 is SGHAT and CDR2 is FQDESV (reference sequence). The CDR3 is 19 residues long. CDR3 in DNA: TGTGCCAGCAGACCCCGCCGACTAGCGGGGAAAGGAAGGTACAATGAGCAGTTCTTC. It yields the protein CASRPRRLAGKGRYNEQFF.

The chain recombines TRBV7-6 with TRBJ2-3, with D maybe TRBD2 (5 bases). The CDR3 length is 14 residues. Between the trimmed V and J ends, which lost 2 bases and 1 base, there was a span of 7 bases. CDR1 SGHVS and CDR2 FNYEAQ come from the germline V gene. In nucleotides, the CDR3 is TGTGCCAGCAGCTTAAACGGGGGCACAGATACGCAGTATTTT. This sequence encodes CASSLNGGTDTQYF.

The chain couples TRBV19 to TRBJ2-2; TRBD2 agrees at 10 bases. Germline V lookup: CDR1 LNHDA, CDR2 SQIVND (reference sequence). The junction had 3 bases not matched to a gene; V was cut back by 3 bases and J by 8 bases. This CDR3 is built from 14 residues. CDR3 region: CASSMELAGGELFF. CDR3 DNA: TGTGCCAGTAGTATGGAACTAGCGGGGGGGGAGCTGTTTTTT.

This rearrangement joins TRBV29-1 to TRBJ2-1, with 14 bases aligning to TRBD2. This CDR3 has 13 residues. CDR1 is SQVTM and CDR2 is ANQGSEA in the germline V gene. Trimming took 3 bases from V and 13 from J; bases not matched to a gene: 5. The CDR3: CSVEGTSGGHQFF. CDR3 coding DNA: TGCAGCGTTGAGGGGACTAGCGGGGGTCACCAGTTCTTC.

The chain uses TRBV15 and TRBJ2-5, with 7 bases lining up with TRBD2. Germline CDR1 is LNHNV and CDR2 is YYDKDF (reference sequence). The CDR3 runs to 15 residues. V dropped 1 base and J dropped 1; count of bases not matched to a gene: 3. The CDR3 DNA sequence: TGTGCCACCAGCAGAGGGGGGGGAAGCCAAGAGACCCAGTACTTC. The encoded protein is CATSRGGGSQETQYF.

The V call is TRBV2, the J call TRBJ1-1, with D unresolved. The CDR3 is 14 amino acids. V lost 1 base to trimming and J lost 4 bases, with 10 bases between them. Germline lookup yields CDR1 SNHLY and CDR2 FYNNEI. The CDR3 sequence: CASSEGQAITEAFF. The CDR3 DNA reads TGTGCCAGCAGTGAAGGGCAGGCAATCACTGAAGCTTTCTTT.

This sequence joins TRBV18 and TRBJ2-7; 8 nucleotides agree with TRBD1. This CDR3 is built from 13 residues. Germline V gene data show CDR1 as KGHSH and CDR2 as LQKENI. The ends lost 2 bases at V and 13 bases at J; junction bases unmatched: 10. CDR3 amino acids: CASSPERQGASYF. In DNA, the CDR3 is TGTGCCAGCTCACCAGAGCGTCAGGGGGCTTCCTACTTC.

This clone was seen only a few times. The chain carries TRBV5-4 and TRBJ2-7; TRBD2 agrees at 9 bases. The CDR3 sequence is 14 residues long. V was pared by 0 bases and J by 7 bases, with 5 bases of the junction left unmatched. The V gene's germline CDR1 is SGHNT and CDR2 YYREEE (reference sequence). In DNA form, the CDR3 reads TGTGCCAGCAGCTTGGGCGCGCGGGAGGGGGAGCAGTACTTC. This codes for CASSLGAREGEQYF.

The V call is TRBV6-5, the J call TRBJ2-5, with a possible D match to TRBD1 (6 bases). The CDR3 spans 15 residues. The ends were cut back, 2 bases at V and 4 bases at J, with 14 bases in the middle. Germline CDR1 reads MNHEY; CDR2 reads SVGAGI. The chain's CDR3 is CASSYVAGALETQYF. DNA of the CDR3: TGTGCCAGCAGTTACGTGGCAGGGGCGTTAGAGACCCAGTACTTC.

The rearrangement uses TRBV18 and TRBJ1-1, with TRBD1 matching over 8 bases. This CDR3 has 15 amino acids. CDR1 and CDR2 (germline): KGHSH, LQKENI. Trimming at V came to 3 bases and at J to 3 bases, leaving 6 bases not matched to a gene. The CDR3 here is CASSPRTGGHTEAFF. The CDR3 region has the DNA TGTGCCAGCTCACCCCGTACAGGGGGTCACACTGAAGCTTTCTTT.

The J gene is TRBJ2-1, the V gene TRBV28; weak D call: TRBD2 (6 bases). The germline gives CDR1 MDHEN, CDR2 SYDVKM. CDR3 length: 14 residues. The germline V and J ends were trimmed by 3 bases and 5 bases, with 11 bases remaining between them. This CDR3 reads CASSLTSVDNEQFF. CDR3 DNA sequence: TGTGCCAGCAGTTTGACTAGTGTAGACAATGAGCAGTTCTTC. The variable domain in full, with the rest retrieved from reference TRBV28 and TRBJ2-1, is DVKVTQSSRYLVKRTGEKVFLECVQDMDHENMFWYRQDPGLGLRLIYFSYDVKMKEKGDIPEGYSVSREKKERFSLILESASTNQTSMYLCASSLTSVDNEQFFGPGTRLTVL.

The CDR3 DNA sequence: TGTGCCAGCAGCTGGAGCGGGGACTCCTACAATGAGCAGTTCTTC. It yields the protein CASSWSGDSYNEQFF. The chain uses TRBV11-2 and TRBJ2-1; 7 positions agree with TRBD2. J lost 0 bases, V lost 4 bases, and 3 bases had no gene match. The CDR3 covers 15 residues. CDR1 and CDR2 from the germline V gene are SGHAT and FQNNGV. The variable domain in full, completed from reference TRBV11-2 and TRBJ2-1, reads EAGVAQSPRYKIIEKRQSVAFWCNPISGHATLYWYQQILGQGPKLLIQFQNNGVVDDSQLPKDRFSAERLKGVDSTLKIQPAKLEDSAVYLCASSWSGDSYNEQFFGPGTRLTVL.

The chain combines TRBV5-6 with TRBJ1-1; D gene uncertain. CDR3 length: 14 amino acids. The germline V gene has CDR1 SGHDT and CDR2 YYEEEE. Trimming removed 0 bases from V and 1 base from J, with 7 bases in between. The CDR3 sequence is CASSLVSRNTEAFF. CDR3 DNA: TGTGCCAGCAGCTTGGTTAGTAGGAACACTGAAGCTTTCTTT.

The chain employs TRBV6-5 and TRBJ2-1; 11 nucleotides match TRBD2. J gave up 7 bases and V 2 bases, and 4 bases lay outside the gene matches. Germline V gene lookup returns CDR1 MNHEY and CDR2 SVGAGI. This CDR3 comprises 15 residues. Here the CDR3 reads CASSYGLAGGNEQFF. CDR3 bases: TGTGCCAGCAGTTACGGTTTAGCGGGAGGGAATGAGCAGTTCTTC.

The chain has TRBV28 and TRBJ1-2, with D possibly TRBD1 on 5 matching bases. The CDR3 runs to 13 residues. Germline V gene data show CDR1 as MDHEN and CDR2 as SYDVKM. The V end lost 7 bases, the J end lost 4 bases, and 13 bases lay between the germline ends. The CDR3 bases are TGTGCCAGCAATGTTCCGGGGGGCTATGGCTACACCTTC. Encoded protein: CASNVPGGYGYTF.

The chain links TRBV7-9 to TRBJ1-3, with a possible D match to TRBD1 (5 bases). The germline gives CDR1 SEHNR, CDR2 FQNEAQ (reference sequence). The V end lost 5 bases, the J end lost 2 bases, and 13 bases lay between the germline ends. The CDR3 length is 15 residues. The CDR3 loop reads CASSLRRGTGNTIYF. The CDR3 DNA is TGTGCCAGCAGCCTTCGTAGGGGTACTGGAAACACCATATATTTT.

This chain joins TRBV4-2 and TRBJ2-7, with D maybe TRBD2 (6 bases). This CDR3 spans 14 amino acids. Per germline, CDR1 LGHNA and CDR2 YNFKEQ. V lost 0 bases and J 7 bases, leaving 13 bases between the germline ends. The CDR3: CASSQEREREEQYF. CDR3 sequence (DNA): TGTGCCAGCAGCCAAGAACGGGAGAGGGAAGAGCAGTACTTC.

The chain has TRBV7-2 and TRBJ2-7; no clear D. There are 13 residues in the CDR3. The ends were cut back, 1 base at V and 2 bases at J, with 6 bases in the middle. Germline CDR1 SGHTA, CDR2 FQGNSA. The CDR3 DNA is TGTGCCAGCAGCTTAGTCGAGACCTACGAGCAGTACTTC. Residues: CASSLVETYEQYF.

The V and J genes are TRBV6-6 and TRBJ2-5; the D gene is possibly TRBD2 (6 bases). With 6 bases removed from V and 5 bases from J, the gap between germline ends came to 16 bases. This CDR3 contains 14 residues. Per the germline V gene, CDR1 is MNHNY and CDR2 is SVGAGI (reference sequence). DNA for the CDR3: TGTGCCAGCAGCAGCGCAGGAGGGTGGGAGACCCAGTACTTC. This sequence encodes CASSSAGGWETQYF.

The chain uses TRBV28 and TRBJ2-5; D might be TRBD2 (6 bases). The V gene's germline CDR1 is MDHEN and CDR2 SYDVKM. The CDR3 has 13 amino acids. V gave up 6 bases and J gave up 5 bases, with 13 bases separating them. The CDR3 region is CASRPGLRETQYF. The CDR3, as DNA: TGTGCCAGCAGACCGGGACTCCGGGAGACCCAGTACTTC. Looking up the rest from reference TRBV28 and TRBJ2-5 gives the full variable domain: DVKVTQSSRYLVKRTGEKVFLECVQDMDHENMFWYRQDPGLGLRLIYFSYDVKMKEKGDIPEGYSVSREKKERFSLILESASTNQTSMYLCASRPGLRETQYFGPGTRLLVL.

The chain has TRBV28 and TRBJ2-5; 9 nucleotides match TRBD1. V shed 6 bases and J 4 bases; nucleotides not matched to a gene: 3. The CDR3 contains 13 residues. Germline assignment: CDR1 MDHEN and CDR2 SYDVKM. In DNA form, the CDR3 reads TGTGCCAGCAGGGGGACAGGGCCAGAGACCCAGTACTTC. Translation: CASRGTGPETQYF. The entire variable domain, with the rest obtained from reference TRBV28 and TRBJ2-5, is as follows: DVKVTQSSRYLVKRTGEKVFLECVQDMDHENMFWYRQDPGLGLRLIYFSYDVKMKEKGDIPEGYSVSREKKERFSLILESASTNQTSMYLCASRGTGPETQYFGPGTRLLVL.